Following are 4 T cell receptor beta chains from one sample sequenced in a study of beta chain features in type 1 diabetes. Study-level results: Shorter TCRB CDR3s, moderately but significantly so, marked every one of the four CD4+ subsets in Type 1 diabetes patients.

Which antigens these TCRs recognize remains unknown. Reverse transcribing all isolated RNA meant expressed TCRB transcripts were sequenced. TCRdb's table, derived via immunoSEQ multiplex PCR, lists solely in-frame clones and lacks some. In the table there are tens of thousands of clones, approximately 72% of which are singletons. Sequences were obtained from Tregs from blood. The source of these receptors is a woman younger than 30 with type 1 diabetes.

CDR3 in amino acids: CASSPRIGQEKLFF. CDR3 DNA: TGTGCCAGCAGCCCCCGGATCGGACAGGAAAAACTGTTTTTT. The rearrangement links TRBV7-9 to TRBJ1-4; a weak D match, TRBD1 (6 bases). Germline lookup yields CDR1 SEHNR and CDR2 FQNEAQ (reference sequence). V was clipped by 5 bases and J by 8 bases, with 15 bases between them. The CDR3 is made up of 14 amino acids.

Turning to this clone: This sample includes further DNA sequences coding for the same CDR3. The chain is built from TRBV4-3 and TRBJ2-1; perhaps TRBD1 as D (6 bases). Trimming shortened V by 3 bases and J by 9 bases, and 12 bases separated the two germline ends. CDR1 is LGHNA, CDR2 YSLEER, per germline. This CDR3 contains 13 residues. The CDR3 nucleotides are TGCGCCAGCAGCCAGCCAGGGGTGGGTGAGCAGTTCTTC. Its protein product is CASSQPGVGEQFF.

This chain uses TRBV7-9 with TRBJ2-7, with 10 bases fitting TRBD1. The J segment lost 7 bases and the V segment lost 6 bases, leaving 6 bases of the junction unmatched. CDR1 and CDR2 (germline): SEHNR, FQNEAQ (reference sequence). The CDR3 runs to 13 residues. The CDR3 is CASRGTGVGEQYF. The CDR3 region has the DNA TGTGCCAGCAGGGGGACAGGGGTTGGTGAGCAGTACTTC.

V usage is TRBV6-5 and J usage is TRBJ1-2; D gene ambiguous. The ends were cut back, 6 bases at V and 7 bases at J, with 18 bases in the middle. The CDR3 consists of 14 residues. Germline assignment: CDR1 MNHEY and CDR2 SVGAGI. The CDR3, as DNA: TGTGCCAGCAGGGGGATCGGGGTACGAGGTGGCTACACCTTC. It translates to CASRGIGVRGGYTF.